The 32 T cell receptor beta chains below were found in one sample sequenced in a study of T cell changes during pregnancy in multiple sclerosis. The repertoire was sequenced with immunoSEQ multiplex PCR; TCRdb's copy has only in-frame clones and lacks some. The sample holds about 40,000 clones, 80% to 90% seen once. Material: peripheral blood, obtained in the first trimester of pregnancy. These receptors were obtained from a female donor in good health, enrolled as a control in a pregnancy study.

V is TRBV28 and J is TRBJ1-5; D is ambiguous. Trimming left V 3 bases short and J 5 bases short, with 5 bases between. CDR1 and CDR2 (germline): MDHEN, SYDVKM. There are 12 residues in the CDR3. CDR3 sequence reads: CASSLEDQPQHF. The CDR3 DNA follows: TGTGCCAGCAGTTTGGAGGATCAGCCCCAGCATTTT.

The chain uses TRBV9 and TRBJ2-7, with TRBD1 as a possible D gene (5 bases). V lost 4 bases to trimming and J lost 1 base, with 12 bases between them. This CDR3 contains 14 residues. Looked up from germline, CDR1 is SGDLS and CDR2 is YYNGEE. The CDR3 is CASSPGQVSYEQYF. The CDR3 nucleotides are TGTGCCAGCAGCCCCGGACAAGTATCCTACGAGCAGTACTTC.

This chain connects TRBV30 to TRBJ2-3, with a tentative D call TRBD2 (6 bases). CDR3 length: 15 amino acids. Germline CDR1 is GTSNPN and CDR2 is SVGIG (reference sequence). V was cut by 2 bases and J by 0 bases, with 12 bases left in between. The CDR3 spells CAWSLLGTSTDTQYF. The CDR3 DNA reads TGTGCCTGGAGTCTTCTCGGGACTAGCACAGATACGCAGTATTTT.

This clone was detected a few times. The chain joins TRBV9 to TRBJ1-1; D call uncertain. The CDR3 is 15 amino acids. Germline CDR1 SGDLS, CDR2 YYNGEE. Trimming shortened V by 3 bases and J by 2 bases, and 14 bases separated the two germline ends. The chain's CDR3 is CASSATLAINTEAFF. The CDR3 coding sequence is TGTGCCAGCAGCGCGACCTTAGCAATAAACACTGAAGCTTTCTTT.

The V call is TRBV18, the J call TRBJ2-7; D is perhaps TRBD2 (6 bases). Per the germline V gene, CDR1 is KGHSH and CDR2 is LQKENI. V was trimmed by 6 bases and J by 5 bases, leaving 20 bases between them. This CDR3 comprises 15 residues. CDR3 region: CASSRELGDLDEQYF. CDR3 nucleotide sequence: TGTGCCAGCTCCCGGGAGTTAGGCGATCTGGACGAGCAGTACTTC.

The rearrangement joins TRBV7-3 to TRBJ2-2; D possibly corresponds to TRBD1 (6 bases). This CDR3 contains 16 residues. V lost 2 bases and J lost 4, with 14 bases in between. Germline V gene sequence: CDR1 SGHTA, CDR2 FQGTGA. The CDR3 loop is CASSLLAGQSTGELFF. In DNA form, the CDR3 reads TGTGCCAGCAGCTTATTGGCCGGACAGAGCACCGGGGAGCTGTTTTTT.

The rearrangement joins TRBV13 to TRBJ2-5; tentative D call: TRBD1 (5 bases). Germline V CDR1 and CDR2: PRHDT, FYEKMQ (reference sequence). Trimming left V 4 bases short and J 3 bases short, with 12 bases between. The CDR3 totals 14 residues. The CDR3: CASSSSGQEETQYF. In nucleotides, the CDR3 is TGTGCCAGCAGCTCCTCAGGGCAGGAAGAGACCCAGTACTTC. Variable domain in full (rest from reference TRBV13 and TRBJ2-5): AAGVIQSPRHLIKEKRETATLKCYPIPRHDTVYWYQQGPGQDPQFLISFYEKMQSDKGSIPDRFSAQQFSDYHSELNMSSLELGDSALYFCASSSSGQEETQYFGPGTRLLVL.

The chain uses TRBV4-1 and TRBJ1-6; the match to TRBD1 covers 9 bases. Germline assignment: CDR1 MGHRA and CDR2 YSYEKL. V dropped 4 bases and J dropped 8; count of bases not matched to a gene: 3. The CDR3 is 14 residues long. The DNA for the CDR3 is TGCGCCAGCAGCCTCCGGACAGGGGATTCACCCCTCCACTTT. Amino acids: CASSLRTGDSPLHF.

The V call is TRBV28, the J call TRBJ1-6, with a weak D call TRBD1 (5 bases). Trimming removed 5 bases from V and 10 bases from J, with 18 bases in between. The CDR3 runs 15 residues. CDR1 is MDHEN and CDR2 is SYDVKM in the germline V gene. The CDR3 sequence is CASSPAGGSGSPLHF. For the CDR3, the DNA is TGTGCCAGCAGTCCGGCGGGGGGGTCTGGGTCACCCCTCCACTTT. Drawing the rest from reference TRBV28 and TRBJ1-6, the complete variable domain is DVKVTQSSRYLVKRTGEKVFLECVQDMDHENMFWYRQDPGLGLRLIYFSYDVKMKEKGDIPEGYSVSREKKERFSLILESASTNQTSMYLCASSPAGGSGSPLHFGNGTRLTVT.

This chain uses TRBV18 with TRBJ1-5, with D possibly being TRBD1 (5 bases). CDR1 and CDR2 from the germline V gene are KGHSH and LQKENI. The CDR3 totals 15 residues. V was trimmed by 2 bases and J by 0 bases, leaving 8 bases between them. The CDR3 nucleotides are TGTGCCAGCTCACCAGGCAGGGATAGCAATCAGCCCCAGCATTTT. Amino acids: CASSPGRDSNQPQHF.

The rearrangement joins TRBV21-1 to TRBJ2-7; TRBD1 is the table's D call and was not checked against the DNA. TRBV21-1 is listed as a pseudogene. The CDR3 runs 13 residues. CDR3 sequence reads: CASSGWTIDEQYF. DNA of the CDR3: TGTGCCAGCAGCGGGTGGACAATCGACGAGCAGTACTTC.

This chain joins TRBV7-9 and TRBJ2-1, with TRBD1 matching over 7 bases. V lost 5 bases and J lost 9; bases outside the gene matches: 4. CDR1 is SEHNR and CDR2 is FQNEAQ in the germline V gene (reference sequence). This CDR3 has 12 residues. The CDR3 is CASSITGVEQFF. The CDR3 coding sequence is TGTGCCAGCAGCATAACAGGGGTTGAGCAGTTCTTC. Drawing the rest from reference TRBV7-9 and TRBJ2-1, the complete variable domain is DTGVSQNPRHKITKRGQNVTFRCDPISEHNRLYWYRQTLGQGPEFLTYFQNEAQLEKSRLLSDRFSAERPKGSFSTLEIQRTEQGDSAMYLCASSITGVEQFFGPGTRLTVL.

V usage is TRBV29-1 and J usage is TRBJ2-3; 16 nucleotides agree with TRBD2. CDR1 SQVTM and CDR2 ANQGSEA come from the germline V gene. CDR3 length equals 16 residues. With 1 base clipped from V and 5 bases from J, the junction kept 3 bases outside the gene matches. Here the CDR3 DNA reads TGCAGCGTTGAAGTGGGACTAGCGGGGGGGTTAGATACGCAGTATTTT. This translates into CSVEVGLAGGLDTQYF.

The V call is TRBV28, the J call TRBJ1-2, with D perhaps TRBD1 (6 bases). The CDR3 spans 13 residues. Germline CDR1 reads MDHEN; CDR2 reads SYDVKM. The germline V and J ends were trimmed by 6 bases and 5 bases, with 13 bases remaining between them. In nucleotides, the CDR3 is TGTGCCAGCAGCCCCGGACAGAGTTATGGCTACACCTTC. It translates to CASSPGQSYGYTF.

The chain combines TRBV4-2 with TRBJ1-2; 8 nucleotides match TRBD1. CDR3 length: 14 residues. The trim removed 4 bases at V and 7 bases at J, leaving 8 bases unmatched. The V gene's germline CDR1 is LGHNA and CDR2 YNFKEQ. The CDR3 is CASSPTRTGIGYTF. CDR3 DNA sequence: TGTGCCAGCAGCCCCACCAGGACAGGGATTGGCTACACCTTC.

J is TRBJ1-2 and V is TRBV7-6, with 10 bases that match TRBD1. The CDR3 is made up of 15 amino acids. V gave up 1 base and J gave up 4 bases; unmatched junction bases: 3. Germline values: CDR1 SGHVS, CDR2 FNYEAQ. CDR3 nucleotides: TGTGCCAGCAGCTTAGGGGGACAGGGGAGCTATGGCTACACCTTC. The encoded protein is CASSLGGQGSYGYTF.

The chain couples TRBV5-1 to TRBJ1-1; maybe TRBD1 (6 bases). CDR3 length: 14 amino acids. Germline CDR1 is SGHRS and CDR2 is YFSETQ. V was trimmed by 4 bases and J by 2 bases, leaving 12 bases between them. The CDR3 DNA reads TGCGCCAGCAGCCGTTCGGGGGGCAACACTGAAGCTTTCTTT. Its translation is CASSRSGGNTEAFF.

V and J are TRBV7-8 and TRBJ1-4, with D possibly matching TRBD1 (6 bases). The CDR3 totals 16 residues. The V and J ends lost 3 bases and 7 bases respectively, with 18 bases between them. The germline V gene encodes CDR1 SGHVS and CDR2 FQNEAQ. The CDR3: CASSLPRGAKGEKLFF. CDR3 nucleotide sequence: TGTGCCAGCAGCTTGCCTCGGGGGGCGAAGGGTGAAAAACTGTTTTTT.

This clone was found once. CDR3 nucleotides: TGTGCCAGCAGCTCGTCTAGCGGGGGGGCCCATGAGCAGTTCTTC. This encodes CASSSSSGGAHEQFF. The chain employs TRBV7-9 and TRBJ2-1; 12 bases are shared with TRBD2. This CDR3 comprises 15 residues. CDR1 and CDR2 (germline): SEHNR, FQNEAQ (reference sequence). Germline trimming cut 4 bases from V and 8 bases from J; bases unmatched to any gene: 6.

The V and J genes are TRBV30 and TRBJ2-2, with D perhaps matching TRBD1 (5 bases). V lost 1 base, J lost 4 bases, and 16 bases lay in between. The V gene's germline CDR1 is GTSNPN and CDR2 SVGIG (reference sequence). The length of the CDR3 is 16 residues. The chain's CDR3 is CAWSAPGMSGTGELFF. The CDR3 DNA follows: TGTGCCTGGAGTGCACCAGGGATGTCGGGCACCGGGGAGCTGTTTTTT. The variable domain in full, with the rest retrieved from reference TRBV30 and TRBJ2-2, is SQTIHQWPATLVQPVGSPLSLECTVEGTSNPNLYWYRQAAGRGLQLLFYSVGIGQISSEVPQNLSASRPQDRQFILSSKKLLLSDSGFYLCAWSAPGMSGTGELFFGEGSRLTVL.

The chain recombines TRBV12-5 with TRBJ2-1; D might be TRBD2 (6 bases). From germline, CDR1 is LGHNT and CDR2 FRNRAP. V was shortened by 1 base and J by 3 bases, with 13 bases between the two germline ends. The CDR3 extends over 16 amino acids. This CDR3 reads CASGLATGLFYNEQFF. In DNA, the CDR3 is TGTGCTAGTGGTTTGGCGACGGGACTGTTCTACAATGAGCAGTTCTTC.

The chain uses TRBV27 and TRBJ2-2; 9 bases are shared with TRBD2. Trimming took 8 bases from V and 4 from J; bases not matched to a gene: 11. Germline V CDR1 and CDR2: MNHEY, SMNVEV (reference sequence). The CDR3 loop spans 16 amino acids. The CDR3 loop is CASGPRSGRSTGELFF. CDR3 DNA sequence: TGTGCCAGCGGTCCCCGTAGCGGGAGATCCACCGGGGAGCTGTTTTTT.

The chain employs TRBV27 and TRBJ1-1, with D unresolved. Per the germline V gene, CDR1 is MNHEY and CDR2 is SMNVEV (reference sequence). Trimming left V 6 bases short and J 3 bases short, with 8 bases between. The CDR3 has 12 residues. The CDR3 coding sequence is TGTGCCAGCAGGGGCTGGGACACTGAAGCTTTCTTT. Amino acids: CASRGWDTEAFF.

The chain is built from TRBV5-4 and TRBJ2-7, with 9 positions matching TRBD2. Trimming cost V 4 bases and J 3 bases; bases outside gene matches: 5. Germline V CDR1 and CDR2: SGHNT, YYREEE (reference sequence). This CDR3 is built from 14 residues. The CDR3 reads CASSQAGGNYEQYF. DNA for the CDR3: TGTGCCAGCAGCCAGGCGGGGGGGAACTACGAGCAGTACTTC.

The CDR3 DNA reads TGTGCCAGCAGCCGAATACAGCCGTACCAAGAGACCCAGTACTTC. As protein: CASSRIQPYQETQYF. The chain links TRBV7-9 to TRBJ2-5, with D uncertain. Trimming removed 5 bases at V and 0 bases at J, with 13 bases between. The CDR3 loop spans 15 amino acids. Germline CDR1 reads SEHNR; CDR2 reads FQNEAQ (reference sequence).

This clone has a single count. The genes are TRBV29-1 and TRBJ2-1; the match to TRBD2 covers 7 bases. CDR1 and CDR2 from the germline V gene are SQVTM and ANQGSEA. The CDR3 has 13 residues. V lost 6 bases, J lost 2 bases, and 4 bases stayed unmatched. This CDR3 is CSVASGPYNEQFF. CDR3 sequence (DNA): TGCAGCGTGGCTAGCGGCCCCTACAATGAGCAGTTCTTC.

The rearrangement links TRBV5-1 to TRBJ2-3; 8 bases match TRBD2. The V gene end was trimmed by 0 bases and the J gene end by 2 bases; junction bases not matched to a gene: 17. Germline V gives CDR1 SGHRS, CDR2 YFSETQ. This CDR3 region has 20 residues. CDR3 in amino acids: CASSLAGGGPLPFITDTQYF. The CDR3 DNA is TGCGCCAGCAGCTTGGCCGGGGGGGGCCCGCTACCTTTTATCACAGATACGCAGTATTTT. Full variable domain (missing parts from reference TRBV5-1 and TRBJ2-3): KAGVTQTPRYLIKTRGQQVTLSCSPISGHRSVSWYQQTPGQGLQFLFEYFSETQRNKGNFPGRFSGRQFSNSRSEMNVSTLELGDSALYLCASSLAGGGPLPFITDTQYFGPGTRLTVL.

The V gene is TRBV7-3, the J gene TRBJ1-1; 9 bases align to TRBD1. J gave up 10 bases and V 3 bases, and 9 bases lay outside the gene matches. Germline assignment: CDR1 SGHTA and CDR2 FQGTGA. This CDR3 has 14 amino acids. This chain's CDR3 is CASSLGQGPFGAFF. Written as DNA, the CDR3 is TGTGCCAGCAGCTTGGGACAGGGCCCCTTCGGAGCTTTCTTT.

The J gene is TRBJ1-1, the V gene TRBV21-1; the table assigns TRBD1, which was not confirmed against the DNA. TRBV21-1 is classified as a pseudogene. The CDR3 has 12 amino acids. CDR3 in DNA: TGTGCCAGCAGCAAAGCTGGGACAGGGGTAGGTTTT. Translating it yields CASSKAGTGVGF.

The genes are TRBV6-1 and TRBJ2-4; TRBD2 matches at 11 bases. The CDR3 runs 21 residues. Germline V gives CDR1 MNHNS, CDR2 SASEGT. Unmatched junction bases numbered 14, after V lost 1 base and J lost 0 bases. The CDR3 nucleotides read TGTGCCAGCAGTGAAGACCGACCGGGACTAGCGGCCCCCCTAGCCAAAAACATTCAGTACTTC. Protein: CASSEDRPGLAAPLAKNIQYF.

V usage is TRBV5-1 and J usage is TRBJ1-1; D is uncertain. The CDR3 runs 16 residues. The V gene's germline CDR1 is SGHRS and CDR2 YFSETQ. V was trimmed by 0 bases and J by 10 bases, leaving 22 bases between them. In nucleotides, the CDR3 is TGCGCCAGCAGCTTGGATAATGGCCAGGCAGGTGGTAGAGCTTTCTTT. It specifies CASSLDNGQAGGRAFF.

V and J are TRBV19 and TRBJ2-3; the match to TRBD2 covers 8 bases. Per the germline V gene, CDR1 is LNHDA and CDR2 is SQIVND (reference sequence). V shed 5 bases and J 4 bases; nucleotides not matched to a gene: 5. CDR3 length equals 14 residues. CDR3 DNA: TGTGCCAGTAGTGGAGGACTAGCTTCAGATACGCAGTATTTT. Translation gives CASSGGLASDTQYF.